One and the same sample provided the 23 T cell receptor beta chains below, sequenced in a study of human T cells and chemical hapten exposure. Time point reported: healthy volunteer bleed at 6 weeks. Total RNA was isolated from unfractionated whole blood. Using its own MiXCR run on the RACE reads, TCRdb lists one record per CDR3 protein. This sample has fewer than 50,000 distinct CDR3 sequences, with around 3.4% found just once. Sample: whole blood. These receptors were collected from a human donor in good health. Some clones in this sample may be carry-over from other donors' samples.

This clonotype occurred many times. The V gene is TRBV10-2, the J gene TRBJ1-1, with D hard to call. In germline, CDR1 is WSHSY, CDR2 SAAADI. This CDR3 comprises 15 residues. Trimming took 3 bases from V and 0 from J, leaving 11 bases between them. Written as DNA, the CDR3 is TGCGCCAGCAGTGACTGGGGTAGATTGAACACTGAAGCTTTCTTT. Protein product: CASSDWGRLNTEAFF.

The sample holds many counts of this clonotype. The chain combines TRBV28 with TRBJ1-2; unclear D gene. The CDR3 runs 11 residues. Germline CDR1 is MDHEN and CDR2 is SYDVKM. The V end lost 8 bases, the J end lost 2 bases, and 6 bases lay between the germline ends. DNA of the CDR3: TGTGCCAGCGCAGTAAACTATGGCTACACCTTC. Translating it yields CASAVNYGYTF.

This clonotype has a count of ten or more. The CDR3 region has the DNA TGCAGCGTTGATGGGACAGGGGGTTATGGGGACACTGAAGCTTTCTTT. Its translation: CSVDGTGGYGDTEAFF. The rearrangement joins TRBV29-1 to TRBJ1-1; 11 bases line up with TRBD1. Germline trimming cut 3 bases from V and 3 bases from J; bases unmatched to any gene: 9. Germline CDR1 SQVTM, CDR2 ANQGSEA. The CDR3 contains 16 residues. The full variable domain, rest sourced from reference TRBV29-1 and TRBJ1-1, is SAVISQKPSRDICQRGTSLTIQCQVDSQVTMMFWYRQQPGQSLTLIATANQGSEATYESGFVIDKFPISRPNLTFSTLTVSNMSPEDSSIYLCSVDGTGGYGDTEAFFGQGTRLTVV.

This clonotype was recorded many times. The gene calls are TRBV6-1 and TRBJ2-7; the D is unclear. Looked up from germline, CDR1 is MNHNS and CDR2 is SASEGT. The germline V and J ends were trimmed by 4 bases and 2 bases, with 12 bases remaining between them. The CDR3 length is 14 residues. CDR3 region: CASSAWPGPYEQYF. The CDR3 region has the DNA TGTGCCAGCAGTGCATGGCCCGGTCCCTACGAGCAGTACTTC.

The rearrangement links TRBV3-1 to TRBJ1-1, with a tentative D call TRBD1 (6 bases). Between the trimmed V and J ends, which lost 5 bases and 0 bases, there was a span of 7 bases. The CDR3 has 13 residues. The germline V gene encodes CDR1 LGHDT and CDR2 YNNKEL (reference sequence). The CDR3 loop reads CASSRGVNTEAFF. For the CDR3, the DNA is TGTGCCAGCAGCAGGGGGGTGAACACTGAAGCTTTCTTT.

This clonotype has at least ten counts. For the CDR3, the DNA is TGTGCCAGCAGCGTCGCCAGTTATAGCAATCAGCCCCAGCATTTT. Its translation: CASSVASYSNQPQHF. This chain links TRBV5-5 with TRBJ1-5, with D uncertain. Germline V gene data show CDR1 as SGHKS and CDR2 as YYEKEE (reference sequence). This CDR3 is 15 amino acids long. V lost 4 bases, J lost 0 bases, and 11 bases lay in between.

This clonotype was seen many times. The V call is TRBV20-1, the J call TRBJ2-5; 7 bases are a match to TRBD1. The CDR3 loop spans 13 amino acids. Germline values: CDR1 DFQATT, CDR2 SNEGSKA (reference sequence). The J segment lost 4 bases and the V segment lost 3 bases, leaving 5 bases of the junction unmatched. This CDR3 reads CSASRGQIETQYF. The CDR3 bases are TGCAGTGCTAGCCGGGGACAGATAGAGACCCAGTACTTC.

This clonotype was observed many times. The J gene is TRBJ1-1, the V gene TRBV5-6, with D unresolved. Looked up from germline, CDR1 is SGHDT and CDR2 is YYEEEE. The CDR3 extends over 16 amino acids. Trimming stripped 0 bases from V and 0 bases from J, with 12 bases between. The CDR3: CASSLDSTPVNTEAFF. The CDR3 DNA follows: TGTGCCAGCAGCTTGGATTCAACTCCCGTGAACACTGAAGCTTTCTTT.

V gene TRBV7-3 combines with J gene TRBJ2-7; no clear D. V gave up 0 bases and J gave up 4 bases, with 7 bases separating them. The CDR3 is 13 amino acids. Germline CDR1 and CDR2: SGHTA and FQGTGA. Here the CDR3 reads CASSLTPQYEQYF. CDR3 DNA sequence: TGTGCCAGCAGCTTAACCCCCCAATACGAGCAGTACTTC. The variable domain in full, completed from reference TRBV7-3 and TRBJ2-7, reads GAGVSQTPSNKVTEKGKYVELRCDPISGHTALYWYRQSLGQGPEFLIYFQGTGAADDSGLPNDRFFAVRPEGSVSTLKIQRTERGDSAVYLCASSLTPQYEQYFGPGTRLTVT.

There are many counts of this clonotype. The chain carries TRBV21-1 and TRBJ2-5; the D segment call TRBD2 is taken from the table without a DNA check. TRBV21-1 is marked as a pseudogene. CDR3 length equals 11 residues. The CDR3 nucleotides read TGTGCCAGCCCGCTTCAAGAGACCCAGTACTTC. Its protein product is CASPLQETQYF.

This clonotype was observed a few times. The chain is built from TRBV28 and TRBJ2-3; D is possibly TRBD1 or TRBD2 (5 bases each). The V gene lost 3 bases and the J gene lost 2 bases, with 12 bases spanning the gap. Germline CDR1 and CDR2: MDHEN and SYDVKM. The CDR3 is 15 residues long. The CDR3 DNA reads TGTGCCAGCAGTTTCCCGGGGCGCCCCACAGATACGCAGTATTTT. This gives the protein CASSFPGRPTDTQYF.

In its sample, this clonotype was seen a few times. The chain recombines TRBV29-1 with TRBJ2-1; unclear D gene. The ends were cut back, 6 bases at V and 9 bases at J, with 12 bases in the middle. The germline V gene encodes CDR1 SQVTM and CDR2 ANQGSEA. This CDR3 spans 11 amino acids. This CDR3 reads CSVEYRGEQFF. CDR3 DNA: TGCAGCGTGGAGTACCGCGGTGAGCAGTTCTTC.

There are many counts of this clonotype. J is TRBJ2-1 and V is TRBV9, with D perhaps being TRBD1 or TRBD2 (5 bases each). The V end was cut by 0 bases, the J end by 0 bases, with 10 bases between. In germline, CDR1 is SGDLS, CDR2 YYNGEE. The CDR3 covers 16 residues. The CDR3, as DNA: TGTGCCAGCAGCGTAGCTGGGGGTGGCTCCTACAATGAGCAGTTCTTC. Its protein product is CASSVAGGGSYNEQFF.

This clonotype was counted many times. The V gene is TRBV5-6, the J gene TRBJ2-5, with a tentative D call TRBD1 (6 bases). This CDR3 has 13 residues. Trimming removed 2 bases at V and 4 bases at J, with 9 bases between. Germline loops: CDR1 SGHDT, CDR2 YYEEEE. As DNA, the CDR3 is TGTGCCAGCAGCTTACAGGGCTCAGAGACCCAGTACTTC. It encodes CASSLQGSETQYF.

In its sample, this clonotype was seen many times. CDR3 region: CASSLSPQGRGSNQPQHF. CDR3 nucleotides: TGCGCCAGCAGCTTAAGCCCCCAGGGAAGGGGGAGCAATCAGCCCCAGCATTTT. This chain links TRBV5-1 with TRBJ1-5; possible D gene TRBD1, 6 bases. This CDR3 spans 18 amino acids. The germline V and J ends were trimmed by 2 bases and 1 base, with 19 bases remaining between them. Per germline, CDR1 SGHRS and CDR2 YFSETQ.

This clonotype came up many times. The chain couples TRBV20-1 to TRBJ1-5, with no clear D. The CDR3 sequence is 14 residues long. V lost 3 bases, J lost 4 bases, and 13 bases lay in between. CDR1 DFQATT and CDR2 SNEGSKA come from the germline V gene (reference sequence). DNA of the CDR3: TGCAGTGCTAGTTGGACCCAACCAAATCAGCCCCAGCATTTT. It codes for CSASWTQPNQPQHF.

Ten or more counts support this clonotype. The V call is TRBV3-1, the J call TRBJ2-5, with unresolved D. Trimming removed 3 bases at V and 4 bases at J, with 3 bases between. This CDR3 region has 11 residues. Germline lookup yields CDR1 LGHDT and CDR2 YNNKEL (reference sequence). The CDR3 DNA reads TGTGCCAGCAGCCAGGTAGAGACCCAGTACTTC. Its translation is CASSQVETQYF.

The chain is built from TRBV28 and TRBJ2-7; 8 bases line up with TRBD1. CDR1 is MDHEN, CDR2 SYDVKM, per germline. CDR3 size: 16 residues. Losses at the gene ends were 5 bases for V and 5 bases for J; bases not matched to a gene: 14. The CDR3 DNA reads as TGTGCCAGCAGTGCTCCGGACAGGGCTTTTTGGGACGAGCAGTACTTC. Its translation is CASSAPDRAFWDEQYF.

This clonotype was observed at least ten times. The rearrangement joins TRBV2 to TRBJ2-7, with 7 bases that match TRBD2. J lost 0 bases, V lost 11 bases, and 4 bases had no gene match. The CDR3 has 12 residues. Looked up from germline, CDR1 is SNHLY and CDR2 is FYNNEI. CDR3 nucleotide sequence: TGTGCCGCCCGGACTAGCTCCTACGAGCAGTACTTC. This sequence encodes CAARTSSYEQYF.

This clonotype showed up many times. The V call is TRBV3-1, the J call TRBJ1-4; 7 nucleotides line up with TRBD1. CDR3 size: 15 residues. Germline V gene sequence: CDR1 LGHDT, CDR2 YNNKEL (reference sequence). Germline trimming cut 3 bases from V and 5 bases from J; bases unmatched to any gene: 6. The CDR3 region is CASSHPGTENEKLFF. The CDR3 region has the DNA TGTGCCAGCAGCCATCCAGGGACAGAGAATGAAAAACTGTTTTTT.

Regarding this clonotype: A much larger clonotype is one base distant, so this may be a read error. The chain couples TRBV4-1 to TRBJ2-3, with 7 bases aligning to TRBD2. Per the germline V gene, CDR1 is MGHRA and CDR2 is YSYEKL. The CDR3 runs 17 residues. As DNA, the CDR3 is TGCGTCAGCAGCCACCCCCCGCGCGGGAGTGGGGGAGATACGCAGTATTTT. Translating gives CVSSHPPRGSGGDTQYF.

This clonotype was seen only a few times. The chain carries TRBV3-1 and TRBJ2-1; 7 nucleotides match TRBD2. The junction had 3 bases not matched to a gene; V was cut back by 4 bases and J by 6 bases. The CDR3 extends over 13 amino acids. Germline values: CDR1 LGHDT, CDR2 YNNKEL (reference sequence). In DNA, the CDR3 is TGTGCCAGCAGCCGACTAGCCCCCAATGAGCAGTTCTTC. Its translation: CASSRLAPNEQFF.

This clonotype is categorized as medium-sized. The chain has TRBV7-9 and TRBJ2-1; 14 bases line up with TRBD2. From germline, CDR1 is SEHNR and CDR2 FQNEAQ (reference sequence). The CDR3 totals 17 residues. The ends lost 5 bases at V and 6 bases at J; junction bases unmatched: 9. CDR3 region: CASSAKRLAGGVNEQFF. The CDR3 DNA reads TGTGCCAGCAGCGCGAAACGACTAGCGGGAGGGGTCAATGAGCAGTTCTTC.